This is a list of T cell receptor beta chains from one sample in a study of T cells in Graves' hyperthyroidism and ophthalmopathy. TCRdb itself ran the multiplex PCR reads through MiXCR, one entry per CDR3 protein. The sample records about 330,000 distinct CDR3 sequences, approximately 13% being singletons. The sequenced material came from blood. The receptor set was obtained from a woman between 40 and 50 years old with Graves' ophthalmopathy. Each CDR3 is given with its conserved first and last residue. Fields, in order: V gene, D gene, J gene, clone size, CDR3 DNA, CDR3 protein. A D gene is named only where the DNA matches it firmly. Only some rows state a clone size, as once, few, many or a class for expanded clones.

>TRBV12-3/TRBV12-4|NA|TRBJ2-6|NA
TGTGCCAGCACTAGAACGTCAGCTGGGGCCAACGTCCTGACTTTC
CASTRTSAGANVLTF
>TRBV6-1|NA|TRBJ1-1|many
TGTGCCAGCAGCCTTAGGTGGGGGTTGAACACTGAAGCTTTCTTT
CASSLRWGLNTEAFF
>TRBV30|TRBD1|TRBJ1-5|many
TGTGCCTGGACCCGGACAGGGATCAATCAGCCCCAGCATTTT
CAWTRTGINQPQHF
>TRBV7-8|NA|TRBJ2-2|many
TGTGCCAGCAGCTTACTCGACAGCTACACCGGGGAGCTGTTTTTT
CASSLLDSYTGELFF
>TRBV24-1|TRBD1|TRBJ1-4|many
TGTGCCACCAGTGAAGGACAGGACGGCCCGGAAAAACTGTTTTTT
CATSEGQDGPEKLFF
>TRBV7-3|NA|TRBJ1-2|many
TGTGCCAACCGGGCTGGTTGTGGCGGGGTCTATGGCTACACCTTC
CANRAGCGGVYGYTF
>TRBV20-1|NA|TRBJ1-2|many
TGCAGTGCTAGAGATAGTTGGCGAGGGCTCTATGGCTACACCTTC
CSARDSWRGLYGYTF
>TRBV28|TRBD1|TRBJ2-3|many
TGTGCCAGCAGTTCGACTCCGGGACAGGGGTTGGCGCAGTATTTT
CASSSTPGQGLAQYF
>TRBV30|NA|TRBJ2-5|NA
TGTGCCTGGAGTCACTGGGTCCAAGAGACCCAGTACTTC
CAWSHWVQETQYF
>TRBV12-3/TRBV12-4|NA|TRBJ2-7|many
TGTGCCAGCAGTTTAGGTGTGGCGGGAACCTACGAGCAGTACTTC
CASSLGVAGTYEQYF
>TRBV5-1|TRBD2|TRBJ2-7|NA
TGCGCCAGCAGCGCCGAGGGACTAGCGGGGGGGAGCTACGAGCAGTACTTC
CASSAEGLAGGSYEQYF
>TRBV7-9|NA|TRBJ1-1|many
TGTGCCAGCAGCTTCCCAGACACTGAAGCTTTCTTT
CASSFPDTEAFF
>TRBV2|TRBD1|TRBJ1-3|many
TGTGCCAGCAGAGCGGACAGGGTCTCTGGAAACACCATATATTTT
CASRADRVSGNTIYF
>TRBV6-1|TRBD1|TRBJ1-6|many
TGTGCCAGCAGGAGAGACAGGGAAGGAAATTCACCCCTCCACTTT
CASRRDREGNSPLHF
>TRBV27|TRBD1|TRBJ2-7|NA
TGTGCCAGCAGTTATAAGACAGGGGTCTACGAGCAGTACTTC
CASSYKTGVYEQYF
>TRBV28|TRBD2|TRBJ2-7|many
TGTGCCAGCAGTTTAGGGAGGACTAGCGCGAGCCTTGATCCCTACGAGCAGTACTTC
CASSLGRTSASLDPYEQYF
>TRBV2|NA|TRBJ2-6|NA
TGTGCCAGCACTATTCCCTCTGGGGCCAACGTCCTGACTTTC
CASTIPSGANVLTF
>TRBV29-1|NA|TRBJ1-2|few
TGCAGCGTTTTGGGGGCAGTCTATGGCTACACCTTC
CSVLGAVYGYTF
>TRBV20-1|NA|TRBJ2-1|NA
TGCAGTGCTAGAGACCCCCTAGAGAGTGTGGCCTACAATGAGCAGTTCTTC
CSARDPLESVAYNEQFF
>TRBV7-9|NA|TRBJ1-1|NA
TGTGCCAGCAGCTTAGGTGGATTCCCCATGAACACTGAAGCTTTCTTT
CASSLGGFPMNTEAFF
>TRBV6-2/TRBV6-3|NA|TRBJ2-5|many
TGTGCCAGCAGTTACATGGACACCCGGGAGACCCAGTACTTC
CASSYMDTRETQYF
>TRBV2|NA|TRBJ2-7|many
TGTGCCAGCAGTGAACAAGGGGCCCGCAGGCAGTACTTC
CASSEQGARRQYF
>TRBV27|NA|TRBJ1-1|many
TGTGCCAGCAGTTCGGACGGTACGAACACTGAAGCTTTCTTT
CASSSDGTNTEAFF
>TRBV20-1|NA|TRBJ2-2|NA
TGCAGTGCTAGAGGAGGGGTAACCGGGGAGCTGTTTTTT
CSARGGVTGELFF
>TRBV19|NA|TRBJ1-6|NA
TGTGCCAGTACTTACGACAGCGTAAACTATAATTCACCCCTCCACTTT
CASTYDSVNYNSPLHF
>TRBV12-5|NA|TRBJ1-5|many
TGTGCTAGTGAAGTACAGGGAGGTCAGCCCCAGCATTTT
CASEVQGGQPQHF
>TRBV11-2|NA|TRBJ2-5|few
TGTGCCAGCAGCATTAGCCGGGGCGCGGGTGAAGAGACCCAGTACTTC
CASSISRGAGEETQYF
>TRBV4-1|NA|TRBJ1-2|NA
TGCGCCAGCAGCCAAACCCCGGGACCGAGCTATGGCTACACCTTC
CASSQTPGPSYGYTF
>TRBV11-2|TRBD2|TRBJ2-7|many
TGTGCCAGCAGCCCACTAGCGGGAGAGTACGAGCAGTACTTC
CASSPLAGEYEQYF
>TRBV6-1|NA|TRBJ2-4|few
TGTGCCAGCACCTTCAGTCTAGCCAAAAACATTCAGTACTTC
CASTFSLAKNIQYF
>TRBV6-5|NA|TRBJ1-2|NA
TGTGCCAGCAGTTACGATAACCGGGGGAACTATGGCTACACCTTC
CASSYDNRGNYGYTF
>TRBV6-2/TRBV6-3|NA|TRBJ1-5|many
TGTGCCGGCACCCCACCACCCTTTAAATCCGGGCTAAAAGGGAGCGCGAGCAATCAGCCCCAGCATTTT
CAGTPPPFKSGLKGSASNQPQHF
>TRBV10-3|NA|TRBJ2-1|many
TGTGCCATCAGTGAGTACGGGGTCGGGCAGTTCTTC
CAISEYGVGQFF
>TRBV11-1|TRBD1|TRBJ1-1|NA
TGTGCCAGCAGCCCATCGACAGGGTGGTGGGATGCTTTCTTT
CASSPSTGWWDAFF
>TRBV3-1|NA|TRBJ2-1|many
TGTGCCAGCAGCCAAGAAGAATTGGCGGGGACTTACAATGAGCAGTTCTTC
CASSQEELAGTYNEQFF
>TRBV7-6|NA|TRBJ2-2|few
TGTGCCAGCAGCACACAGGGCTGGACCGGGGAGCTGTTTTTT
CASSTQGWTGELFF
>TRBV7-9|TRBD1|TRBJ1-2|NA
TGTGCCAGCATCTCCGGGACAGGGTTAGGGGATGATGGCTACACCTTC
CASISGTGLGDDGYTF